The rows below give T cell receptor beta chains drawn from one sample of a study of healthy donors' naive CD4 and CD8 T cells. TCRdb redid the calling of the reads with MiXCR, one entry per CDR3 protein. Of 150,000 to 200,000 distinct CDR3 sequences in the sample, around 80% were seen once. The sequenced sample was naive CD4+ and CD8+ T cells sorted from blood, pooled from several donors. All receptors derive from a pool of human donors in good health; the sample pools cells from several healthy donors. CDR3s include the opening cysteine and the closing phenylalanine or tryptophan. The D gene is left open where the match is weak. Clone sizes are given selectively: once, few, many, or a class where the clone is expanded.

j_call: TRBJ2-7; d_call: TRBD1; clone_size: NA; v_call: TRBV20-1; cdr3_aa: CSARALGTGRSYEQYF; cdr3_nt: TGCAGTGCTAGGGCCTTGGGGACAGGGAGGTCCTACGAGCAGTACTTC
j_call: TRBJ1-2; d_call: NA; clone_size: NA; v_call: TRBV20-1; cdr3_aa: CSAERNTANYGYTF; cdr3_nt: TGCAGTGCTGAGCGTAACACAGCTAACTATGGCTACACCTTC
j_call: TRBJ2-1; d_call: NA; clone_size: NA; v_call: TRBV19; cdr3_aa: CASSIVGVTGNEQFF; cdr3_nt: TGTGCCAGTAGTATAGTTGGGGTGACGGGGAATGAGCAGTTCTTC
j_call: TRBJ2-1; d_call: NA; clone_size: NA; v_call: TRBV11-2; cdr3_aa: CASSSMGSSYNEQFF; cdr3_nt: TGTGCCAGCAGCAGCATGGGGAGCTCCTACAATGAGCAGTTCTTC
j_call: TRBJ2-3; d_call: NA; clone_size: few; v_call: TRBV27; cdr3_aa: CASSPRTDTQYF; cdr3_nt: TGTGCCAGCAGTCCTCGCACAGATACGCAGTATTTT
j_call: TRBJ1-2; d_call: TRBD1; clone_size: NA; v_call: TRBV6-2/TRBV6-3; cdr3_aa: CASSYGTVPNNYGYTF; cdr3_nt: TGTGCCAGCAGTTACGGGACAGTTCCAAACAACTATGGCTACACCTTC
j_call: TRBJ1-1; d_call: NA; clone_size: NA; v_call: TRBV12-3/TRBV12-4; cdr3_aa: CASSYQGVRRNTEAFF; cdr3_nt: TGTGCCAGCAGCTACCAGGGTGTTAGAAGGAACACTGAAGCTTTCTTT
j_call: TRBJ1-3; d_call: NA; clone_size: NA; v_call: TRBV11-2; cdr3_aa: CASSPGRWRNTIYF; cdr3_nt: TGTGCCAGCAGCCCCGGGCGATGGAGAAACACCATATATTTT
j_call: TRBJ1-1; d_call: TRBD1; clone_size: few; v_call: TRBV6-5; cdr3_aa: CASSGRDRGRRTEAFF; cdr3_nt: TGTGCCAGCAGTGGACGGGACAGGGGGCGAAGGACTGAAGCTTTCTTT
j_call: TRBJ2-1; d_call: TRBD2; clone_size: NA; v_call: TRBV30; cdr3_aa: CAWRGLAVNEQFF; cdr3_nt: TGTGCCTGGAGGGGACTAGCGGTCAATGAGCAGTTCTTC
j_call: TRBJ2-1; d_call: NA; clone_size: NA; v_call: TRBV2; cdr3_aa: CATSGSFSYNEQFF; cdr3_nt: TGTGCCACATCGGGGTCCTTTTCCTACAATGAGCAGTTCTTC
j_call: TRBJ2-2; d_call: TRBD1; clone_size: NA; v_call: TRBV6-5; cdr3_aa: CASRSGTGTGELFF; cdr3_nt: TGTGCCAGCAGGTCTGGGACAGGGACCGGGGAGCTGTTTTTT
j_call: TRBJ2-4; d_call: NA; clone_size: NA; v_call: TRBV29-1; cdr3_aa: CSGQGENIQYF; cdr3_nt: TGCAGCGGCCAGGGCGAAAACATTCAGTACTTC
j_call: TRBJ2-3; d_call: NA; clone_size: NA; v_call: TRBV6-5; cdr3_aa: CASSYRGAQLRDTDTQYF; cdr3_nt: TGTGCCAGCAGTTACCGTGGGGCACAACTCAGGGACACAGATACGCAGTATTTT
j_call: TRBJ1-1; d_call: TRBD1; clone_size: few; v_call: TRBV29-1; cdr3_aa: CSGGAGGMSTEAFF; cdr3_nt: TGCAGCGGCGGGGCAGGGGGCATGAGCACTGAAGCTTTCTTT
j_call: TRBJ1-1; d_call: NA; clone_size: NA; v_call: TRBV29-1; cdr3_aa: CSVEVQGNTEAFF; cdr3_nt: TGCAGCGTTGAAGTGCAGGGGAACACTGAAGCTTTCTTT
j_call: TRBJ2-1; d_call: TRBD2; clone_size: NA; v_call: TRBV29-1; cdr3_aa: CSETSGSSYNEQFF; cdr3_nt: TGCAGCGAAACTAGCGGGAGCTCCTACAATGAGCAGTTCTTC
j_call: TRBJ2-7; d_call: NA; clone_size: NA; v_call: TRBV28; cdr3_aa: CASSLRRDPYEQYF; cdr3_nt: TGTGCCAGCAGTTTAAGGAGGGACCCCTACGAGCAGTACTTC
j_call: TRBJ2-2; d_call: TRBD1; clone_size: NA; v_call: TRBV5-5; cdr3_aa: CASSLWTGLPTGAGELFF; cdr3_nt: TGTGCCAGCAGCTTATGGACAGGGCTCCCTACAGGGGCCGGGGAGCTGTTTTTT
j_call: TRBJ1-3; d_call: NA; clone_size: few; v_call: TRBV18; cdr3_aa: CASSTGFGNTIYF; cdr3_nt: TGTGCCAGCTCAACAGGGTTTGGAAACACCATATATTTT
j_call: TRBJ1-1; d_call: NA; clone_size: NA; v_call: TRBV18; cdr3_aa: CASSPGLDTEAFF; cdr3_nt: TGTGCCAGCTCCCCCGGCCTAGACACTGAAGCTTTCTTT
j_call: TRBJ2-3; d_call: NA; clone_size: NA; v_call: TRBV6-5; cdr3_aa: CASSYTLVQGHPTDTQYF; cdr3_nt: TGTGCCAGCAGTTATACGCTCGTCCAAGGGCACCCCACAGATACGCAGTATTTT
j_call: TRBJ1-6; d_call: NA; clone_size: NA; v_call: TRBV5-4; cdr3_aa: CASSLVREDSPLHF; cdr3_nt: TGTGCCAGCAGCTTGGTAAGGGAGGATTCACCCCTCCACTTT
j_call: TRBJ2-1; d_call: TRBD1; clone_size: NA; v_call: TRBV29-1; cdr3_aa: CSVETYRGLHNEQFF; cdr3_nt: TGCAGCGTTGAAACCTACAGGGGGCTACACAATGAGCAGTTCTTC
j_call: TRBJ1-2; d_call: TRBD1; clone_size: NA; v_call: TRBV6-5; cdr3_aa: CASSWDRGGRRGGYTF; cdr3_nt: TGTGCCAGCAGTTGGGACAGGGGTGGACGACGAGGGGGCTACACCTTC
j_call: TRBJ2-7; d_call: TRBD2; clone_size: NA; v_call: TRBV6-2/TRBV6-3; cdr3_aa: CASSYGGGAYEQYF; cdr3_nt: TGTGCCAGCAGTTACGGCGGGGGGGCCTACGAGCAGTACTTC
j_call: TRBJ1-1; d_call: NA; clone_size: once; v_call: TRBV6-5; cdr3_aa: CASSYFRSGAGAEAFF; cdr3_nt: TGTGCCAGCAGTTACTTCCGATCAGGGGCCGGGGCTGAAGCTTTCTTT
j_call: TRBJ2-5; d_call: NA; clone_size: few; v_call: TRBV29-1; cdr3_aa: CSVEAAQETQYF; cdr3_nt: TGCAGCGTTGAGGCGGCCCAAGAGACCCAGTACTTC
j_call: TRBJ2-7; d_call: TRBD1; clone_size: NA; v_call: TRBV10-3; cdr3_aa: CAIGRGGDYYEQYF; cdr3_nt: TGTGCCATTGGGCGAGGGGGCGATTACTACGAGCAGTACTTC
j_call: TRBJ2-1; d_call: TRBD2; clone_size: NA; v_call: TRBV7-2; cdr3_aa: CASSRTGTSGFNEQFF; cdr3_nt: TGTGCCAGCAGCAGAACCGGGACTAGCGGTTTCAATGAGCAGTTCTTC
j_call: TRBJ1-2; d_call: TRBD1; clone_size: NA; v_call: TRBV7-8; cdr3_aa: CASSPQGYFGGYTF; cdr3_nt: TGTGCCAGCAGCCCACAGGGGTACTTTGGTGGCTACACCTTC
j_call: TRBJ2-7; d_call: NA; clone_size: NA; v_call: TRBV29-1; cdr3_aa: CSVVLQGTFYEQYF; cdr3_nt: TGCAGCGTTGTTTTACAGGGTACCTTCTACGAGCAGTACTTC
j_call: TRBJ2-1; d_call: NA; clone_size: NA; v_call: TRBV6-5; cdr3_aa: CASSYQGPLDGQFF; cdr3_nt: TGTGCCAGCAGTTACCAGGGACCCCTGGATGGGCAGTTCTTC
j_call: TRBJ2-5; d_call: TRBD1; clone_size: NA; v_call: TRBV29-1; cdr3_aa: CSVGFGTGGLETQYF; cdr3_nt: TGCAGCGTTGGATTCGGGACAGGGGGCCTGGAGACCCAGTACTTC
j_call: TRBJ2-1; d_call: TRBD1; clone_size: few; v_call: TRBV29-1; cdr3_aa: CSVAPMDRGRDEQFF; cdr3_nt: TGCAGCGTTGCGCCGATGGACAGGGGAAGGGATGAGCAGTTCTTC
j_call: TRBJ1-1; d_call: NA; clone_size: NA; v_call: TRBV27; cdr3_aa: CASSRASGNNTEAFF; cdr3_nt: TGTGCCAGCAGTAGAGCCTCAGGGAATAACACTGAAGCTTTCTTT
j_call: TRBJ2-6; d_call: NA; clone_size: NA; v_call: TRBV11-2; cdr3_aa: CASSLDPPATLSGANVLTF; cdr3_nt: TGTGCCAGCAGCTTAGATCCTCCCGCTACTCTTTCTGGGGCCAACGTCCTGACTTTC
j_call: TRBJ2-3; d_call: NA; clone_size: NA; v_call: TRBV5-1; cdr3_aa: CASARRAPDTQYF; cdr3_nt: TGTGCCAGCGCCAGAAGGGCCCCAGATACGCAGTATTTT
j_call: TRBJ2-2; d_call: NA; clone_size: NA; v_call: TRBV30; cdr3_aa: CAWTWMGDLTGELFF; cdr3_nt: TGTGCCTGGACTTGGATGGGGGACCTCACCGGGGAGCTGTTTTTT
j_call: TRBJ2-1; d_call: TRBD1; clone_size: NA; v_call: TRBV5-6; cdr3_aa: CASSFLDRNNEQFF; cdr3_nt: TGTGCCAGCAGCTTCTTGGACAGGAATAATGAGCAGTTCTTC
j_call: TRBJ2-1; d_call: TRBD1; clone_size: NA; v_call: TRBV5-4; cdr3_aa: CASSGPDRDNEQFF; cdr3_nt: TGTGCCAGCAGCGGCCCGGACAGGGACAATGAGCAGTTCTTC
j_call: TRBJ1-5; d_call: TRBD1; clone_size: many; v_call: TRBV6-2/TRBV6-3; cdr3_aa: CASSYLHRGNQPQHF; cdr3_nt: TGTGCCAGCAGTTACCTACACAGGGGGAATCAGCCCCAGCATTTT
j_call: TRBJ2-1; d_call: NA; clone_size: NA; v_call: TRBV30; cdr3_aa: CAWSVRGKVGQFF; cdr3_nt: TGTGCCTGGAGTGTACGTGGGAAGGTGGGGCAGTTCTTC
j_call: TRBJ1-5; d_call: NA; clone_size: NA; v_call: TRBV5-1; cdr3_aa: CASSLVPGGNQPQHF; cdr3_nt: TGCGCCAGCAGCTTGGTCCCCGGGGGCAATCAGCCCCAGCATTTT
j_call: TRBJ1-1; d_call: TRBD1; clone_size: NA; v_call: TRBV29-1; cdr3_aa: CSERTGMDTEAFF; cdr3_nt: TGCAGCGAGCGGACAGGGATGGACACTGAAGCTTTCTTT